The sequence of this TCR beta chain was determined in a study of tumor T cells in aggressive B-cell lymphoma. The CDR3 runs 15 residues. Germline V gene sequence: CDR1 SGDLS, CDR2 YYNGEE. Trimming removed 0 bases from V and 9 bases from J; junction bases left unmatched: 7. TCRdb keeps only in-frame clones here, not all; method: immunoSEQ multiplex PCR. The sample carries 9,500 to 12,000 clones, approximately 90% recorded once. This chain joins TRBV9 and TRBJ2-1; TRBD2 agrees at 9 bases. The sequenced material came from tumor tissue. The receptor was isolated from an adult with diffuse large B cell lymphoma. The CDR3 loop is CASSVVAGGPAEQFF. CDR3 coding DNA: TGTGCCAGCAGCGTAGTGGCGGGAGGGCCTGCTGAGCAGTTCTTC.